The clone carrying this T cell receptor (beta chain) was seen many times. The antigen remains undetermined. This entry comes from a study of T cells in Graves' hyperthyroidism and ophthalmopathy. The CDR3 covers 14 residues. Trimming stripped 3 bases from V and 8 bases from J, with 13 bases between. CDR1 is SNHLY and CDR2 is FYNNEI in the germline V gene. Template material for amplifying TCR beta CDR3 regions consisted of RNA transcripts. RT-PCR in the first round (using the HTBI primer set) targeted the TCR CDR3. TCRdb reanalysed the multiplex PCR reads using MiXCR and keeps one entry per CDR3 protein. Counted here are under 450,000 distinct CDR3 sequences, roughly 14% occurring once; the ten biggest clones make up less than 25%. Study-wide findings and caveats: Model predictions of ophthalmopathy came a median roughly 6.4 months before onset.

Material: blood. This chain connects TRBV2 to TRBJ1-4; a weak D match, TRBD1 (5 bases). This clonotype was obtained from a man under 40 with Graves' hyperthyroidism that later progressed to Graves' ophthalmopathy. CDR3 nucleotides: TGTGCCAGCAGTGAGGGGGGATTAGGAGAAAAACTGTTTTTT. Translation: CASSEGGLGEKLFF.